This record concerns one T cell receptor (beta chain) sequence. This sample is drawn from a study of blood T cell repertoires in COVID-19. Study context: From the United States, Italy and Spain came samples of acute and convalescent COVID-19. PBMCs, B-cell-depleted T cells, or T cells provided the cDNA or gDNA that made up the material.

Individuals drawn from 24 US areas were about 18 to 90 years old. The CDR3 runs 14 residues. The germline CDR1 and CDR2 sequences are MGHRA and YSYEKL. The ends were cut back, 5 bases at V and 3 bases at J, with 13 bases in the middle. Authors' methods: The assay estimated nucleated cells by amplifying reference gene primers. The repertoire was sequenced with immunoSEQ multiplex PCR; TCRdb's copy has only in-frame clones and lacks some. V, J and clone size derive from that table, while D and trimming were established from the DNA sequence. The sample holds about 360,000 clones, roughly 90% seen once. V usage is TRBV4-1 and J usage is TRBJ1-1, with a weak D call TRBD1 (5 bases). The clonotype was recovered from a middle-aged woman with acute COVID-19. Sequenced input: PBMCs or T cells enriched from blood (not recorded which). The CDR3, as DNA: TGCGCCAGCAGCTCCGGCACGGGGGACACTGAAGCTTTCTTT. This translates into CASSSGTGDTEAFF.